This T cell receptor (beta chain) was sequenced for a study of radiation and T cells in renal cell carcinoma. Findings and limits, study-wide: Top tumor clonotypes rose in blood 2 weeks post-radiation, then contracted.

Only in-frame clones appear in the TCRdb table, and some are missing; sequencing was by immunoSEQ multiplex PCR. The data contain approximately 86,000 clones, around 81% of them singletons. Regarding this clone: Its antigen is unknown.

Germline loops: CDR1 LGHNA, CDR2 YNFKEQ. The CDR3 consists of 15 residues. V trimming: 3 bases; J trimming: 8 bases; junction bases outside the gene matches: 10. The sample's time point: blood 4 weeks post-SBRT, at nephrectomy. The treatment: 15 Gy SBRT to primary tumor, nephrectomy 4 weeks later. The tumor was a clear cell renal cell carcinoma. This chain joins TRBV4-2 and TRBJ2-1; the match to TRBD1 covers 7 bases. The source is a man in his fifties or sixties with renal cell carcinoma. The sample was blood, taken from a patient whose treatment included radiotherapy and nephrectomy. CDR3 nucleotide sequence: TGTGCCAGCAGCCAGCCCGGACAGGTATCCGATGAGCAGTTCTTC. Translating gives CASSQPGQVSDEQFF.